The sequence of this T cell receptor (beta chain) was determined in a study of PD-1 blockade in mismatch repair-deficient tumors (TCRdb year 2017). Study-wide context: Between late 2013 and September 2016, the trial enrolled about 78 consecutive patients with more than nine types of mismatch repair-deficient cancer, all of whom had received prior treatment and were progressing. Tumor-associated T cell clones were tracked in the peripheral blood of patients responding to PD-1 blockade by deep sequencing of TCR CDR3 regions.

Concerning this clone: Its antigen is still unknown. Base qualities are missing; no much larger clone stands one base away.

What the research found in general, with its limitations: Rapid expansion after pembrolizumab followed by contraction, generally before radiologic responses, was shown by tumor-resident clones, which were often undetectable in blood before treatment.

Libraries were prepared through the immunoSEQ multiplex PCR assay. What TCRdb holds here is the immuneACCESS table cut down to in-frame rearrangements. Part of the clones is not present; checked against another copy, under half of the missing clones reflect an unresolved V gene, and the others are unexplained. The sample yields about 39,000 clones; approximately 88% were counted once. The biggest ten clones account for around 1% of the sample. Mismatch repair deficiency in every enrolled patient was established by polymerase chain reaction or immunohistochemistry. TCR sequencing was performed for a few patients who responded to pembrolizumab therapy. The phase II trial prospectively evaluated PD-1 blockade with pembrolizumab in advanced mismatch repair-deficient cancers, independent of tissue of origin. Peripheral blood T cell samples were collected serially, before PD-1 blockade began and at several time points afterward. Blood sampling times were expressed in weeks after the first pembrolizumab dose.

Trimming accounts for 7 bases at V and 3 bases at J, while the number of junction bases matched to no gene is 4. From cysteine to phenylalanine, the CDR3 is 13 amino acids long. Only the CDR3 part of the read is kept: 39 bases, read in frame from the first base. CDR1 and CDR2 were assigned from the germline V gene as SGHAT and FQNNGV. The material was PBMCs, obtained about 38 weeks after starting pembrolizumab. The chain was built from TRBV11-2 and TRBJ1-1, and 8 junctional nucleotides match TRBD1. This TCR was recovered from an adult with mismatch repair-deficient cancer. The CDR3 protein sequence reads: CASTLDRDTEAFF. In nucleotides, the sequence is TGTGCCAGCACCCTGGACAGGGACACTGAAGCTTTCTTT.